These 19 T cell receptor beta chains originate from one sample sequenced in a study of cytomegalovirus exposure and HLA in healthy donors (dated by TCRdb to about 2017). The library was produced with the immunoSEQ multiplex PCR assay. A mixture of 60 forward primers for TCR Vbeta segments and 13 reverse primers for TCR Jbeta segments was used in the multiplex PCR. The clones in this table, taken by TCRdb from immuneACCESS, are in-frame only. Not every clone is retained; where verified, under half of the shortfall comes from an unresolved V gene, and the cause of the rest is unknown. The sample table lists approximately 70,000 clones, approximately 81% of them with a count of one. The biggest ten clones account for 2.5% to 3% of the sample. Sequenced sample: PBMCs. These receptors were collected from a woman in her twenties or thirties in good health and CMV-seronegative.

The chain couples TRBV28 to TRBJ2-1, with D possibly matching TRBD1 (5 bases). V dropped 2 bases and J dropped 3 bases, with 11 bases sitting between them. Germline V gene sequence: CDR1 MDHEN, CDR2 SYDVKM. The CDR3 runs to 15 residues. The CDR3 region is CASSLGQLIYNEQFF. The CDR3, as DNA: TGTGCCAGCAGTTTAGGACAACTCATCTACAATGAGCAGTTCTTC.

The genes are TRBV28 and TRBJ2-5, with 8 positions matching TRBD2. In germline, CDR1 is MDHEN, CDR2 SYDVKM. This CDR3 has 15 residues. V shed 6 bases, J shed 4 bases, and the junction held 10 bases outside the gene matches. The CDR3 here is CASSSHGGARETQYF. The CDR3 DNA reads TGTGCCAGCAGCTCCCACGGGGGGGCCAGAGAGACCCAGTACTTC.

This rearrangement joins TRBV6-5 to TRBJ1-2; 7 nucleotides match TRBD1. CDR1 is MNHEY, CDR2 SVGAGI, per germline. The CDR3 consists of 15 residues. V was pared by 0 bases and J by 3 bases, with 4 bases of the junction left unmatched. CDR3 region: CASSYSQQGYYGYTF. The CDR3 DNA sequence: TGTGCCAGCAGTTACTCCCAACAGGGGTACTATGGCTACACCTTC.

The chain employs TRBV27 and TRBJ2-5, with 13 bases lining up with TRBD2. Germline V gives CDR1 MNHEY, CDR2 SMNVEV (reference sequence). V shed 7 bases and J 5 bases; nucleotides not matched to a gene: 4. The length of the CDR3 is 14 residues. CDR3 in amino acids: CASTTSGGLETQYF. The CDR3 DNA is TGTGCCAGCACGACTAGCGGGGGGCTGGAGACCCAGTACTTC.

The rearrangement uses TRBV5-8 and TRBJ1-6; D is ambiguous. This CDR3 has 14 amino acids. V shed 6 bases and J shed 10 bases, with 17 bases lying between them. Germline V gene sequence: CDR1 SGHTS, CDR2 YDEGEE. In DNA, the CDR3 is TGTGCCAGCACCCTTGCGGGCCTGGAGTCACCCCTCCACTTT. Encoded protein: CASTLAGLESPLHF.

The gene calls are TRBV11-2 and TRBJ2-6; 10 bases are a match to TRBD1. The germline V gene encodes CDR1 SGHAT and CDR2 FQNNGV. There are 18 residues in the CDR3. V was clipped by 3 bases and J by 0 bases; unmatched bases: 5. The CDR3 spells CASSLGTGAISGANVLTF. CDR3 bases: TGTGCCAGCAGCTTGGGGACAGGGGCCATCTCTGGGGCCAACGTCCTGACTTTC.

The V call is TRBV19, the J call TRBJ1-1, with TRBD1 matching 8 bases. J was trimmed by 1 base and V by 4 bases; bases with no gene match: 5. CDR3 size: 15 residues. CDR1 and CDR2 from the germline V gene are LNHDA and SQIVND (reference sequence). CDR3 loop: CASSRTGTENTEAFF. The CDR3 nucleotides read TGTGCCAGTAGTAGGACAGGGACAGAGAACACTGAAGCTTTCTTT.

This chain connects TRBV23-1 to TRBJ1-1, with a weak D call TRBD1 (6 bases). TRBV23-1 is known as an ORF, though its function is uncertain. This CDR3 is built from 13 residues. V lost 6 bases and J lost 1, with 9 bases in between. The chain's CDR3 is CASRPGQNTEAFF. The CDR3 nucleotides read TGCGCCAGCAGACCGGGACAGAACACTGAAGCTTTCTTT.

The J gene is TRBJ1-5, the V gene TRBV19; no clear D gene. Germline V gene lookup returns CDR1 LNHDA and CDR2 SQIVND (reference sequence). V lost 4 bases and J lost 0, with 22 bases in between. CDR3 length: 19 amino acids. The CDR3 sequence is CASSRRPEADHYSNQPQHF. The DNA of the CDR3 is TGTGCCAGTAGTAGACGCCCTGAGGCAGACCATTATAGCAATCAGCCCCAGCATTTT.

V is TRBV7-2 and J is TRBJ2-6; 8 bases match TRBD1. J lost 4 bases, V lost 5 bases, and 4 bases had no gene match. CDR3 length equals 15 residues. Germline CDR1 reads SGHTA; CDR2 reads FQGNSA. The CDR3 DNA is TGTGCCAGCAGCGCGACAGGGGCCGGGGCCAACGTCCTGACTTTC. Translation: CASSATGAGANVLTF.

The rearrangement joins TRBV10-1 to TRBJ2-7; no definite D call. This CDR3 is built from 13 residues. Germline CDR1 reads WNHNN; CDR2 reads SYGVQD (reference sequence). The V gene lost 4 bases and the J gene lost 1 base, with 8 bases spanning the gap. The CDR3 region is CASSGGRSYEQYF. The CDR3 coding sequence is TGCGCCAGCAGTGGCGGCCGTTCCTACGAGCAGTACTTC.

This sequence joins TRBV7-2 and TRBJ2-1, with TRBD1 identical over 9 bases. The V gene's germline CDR1 is SGHTA and CDR2 FQGNSA. The V gene end was trimmed by 4 bases and the J gene end by 9 bases; junction bases not matched to a gene: 10. The CDR3 sequence is 15 residues long. Written as DNA, the CDR3 is TGTGCCAGCAGCTCCAACAGGGGGCGAAAGGCTGAGCAGTTCTTC. It is translated as CASSSNRGRKAEQFF.

The chain recombines TRBV2 with TRBJ1-5; TRBD1 is a possible D gene (6 bases). The CDR3 has 14 amino acids. Germline CDR1 reads SNHLY; CDR2 reads FYNNEI. Between the trimmed V and J ends, which lost 5 bases and 4 bases, there was a span of 12 bases. As DNA, the CDR3 is TGTGCCAGCAGTCGGGACACTAGTAATCAGCCCCAGCATTTT. Protein sequence: CASSRDTSNQPQHF.

The rearrangement links TRBV7-2 to TRBJ1-2, with D possibly matching TRBD1 (6 bases). The CDR3 extends over 13 amino acids. Germline values: CDR1 SGHTA, CDR2 FQGNSA. Trimming removed 1 base from V and 7 bases from J, with 10 bases in between. The CDR3 here is CASSLVRGGGYTF. DNA for the CDR3: TGTGCCAGCAGCTTAGTCAGGGGTGGTGGCTACACCTTC.

This clone came up a few times. The rearrangement joins TRBV6-8 to TRBJ1-1; D gene ambiguous. CDR3 size: 9 residues. V dropped 6 bases and J dropped 6 bases, with 2 bases sitting between them. Germline lookup yields CDR1 MNHGY and CDR2 SAAAGT. CDR3 DNA sequence: TGTGCCAGCAGCGCTGAAGCTTTCTTT. It codes for CASSAEAFF.

This clone was observed a single time. The chain combines TRBV20-1 with TRBJ2-7, with TRBD1 as a possible D gene (6 bases). The germline V gene has CDR1 DFQATT and CDR2 SNEGSKA (reference sequence). Trimming left V 6 bases short and J 3 bases short, with 9 bases between. The CDR3 sequence is 11 residues long. The CDR3 region is CSASDSYEQYF. CDR3 sequence (DNA): TGCAGTGCCTCGGACAGCTACGAGCAGTACTTC.

The chain's CDR3 is CASSLAGTVNTEAFF. The CDR3 DNA reads as TGCGCCAGCAGCCTGGCGGGGACAGTGAACACTGAAGCTTTCTTT. This chain links TRBV5-1 with TRBJ1-1; TRBD1 agrees at 7 bases. V lost 4 bases, J lost 0 bases, and 6 bases stayed unmatched. This CDR3 has 15 amino acids. Germline CDR1 SGHRS, CDR2 YFSETQ.

This rearrangement joins TRBV6-4 to TRBJ2-1, with D perhaps TRBD2 (5 bases). Trimming removed 3 bases at V and 0 bases at J, with 9 bases between. The germline gives CDR1 MRHNA, CDR2 SNTAGT. The CDR3 spans 15 residues. The CDR3 reads CASSESGSSYNEQFF. The CDR3 DNA reads as TGTGCCAGCAGTGAGTCGGGGAGCTCCTACAATGAGCAGTTCTTC.

The chain carries TRBV4-3 and TRBJ2-1, with 11 bases matching TRBD2. Trimming cost V 4 bases and J 9 bases; bases outside gene matches: 8. CDR1 and CDR2 (germline): LGHNA, YSLEER. The CDR3 has 15 residues. The DNA for the CDR3 is TGCGCCAGCAGCCTTCGACTAGCGGGGAGCATTGAGCAGTTCTTC. Its protein product is CASSLRLAGSIEQFF.